One sample yielded the 12 T cell receptor beta chains listed below, sequenced in a study of OX40 agonist ivuxolimab in advanced cancers. Profiled with immunoSEQ multiplex PCR; TCRdb holds only in-frame clones, not every one. This sample has 70,000 to 85,000 clones, with approximately 80% found just once. The specimen comprised CD4+ or CD8+ T cells sorted from blood, sampled in a trial of the OX40 agonist ivuxolimab. All receptors derive from an adult with an advanced solid tumor such as melanoma, head and neck, liver or kidney cancer.

This chain uses TRBV6-1 with TRBJ2-3; 9 bases are shared with TRBD2. V shed 10 bases and J 0 bases; nucleotides not matched to a gene: 8. Germline CDR1 reads MNHNS; CDR2 reads SASEGT. This CDR3 has 15 amino acids. The CDR3: CAISRTSASTDTQYF. DNA for the CDR3: TGTGCCATCAGCAGGACTAGCGCTAGCACAGATACGCAGTATTTT.

This clone was detected only a few times. The chain is built from TRBV5-1 and TRBJ2-1; 9 positions match TRBD1. The V gene's germline CDR1 is SGHRS and CDR2 YFSETQ. CDR3 length equals 13 residues. The junction had 3 bases not matched to a gene; V was cut back by 2 bases and J by 9 bases. The CDR3 spells CASSFGQGSEQFF. The CDR3 DNA reads as TGCGCCAGCAGCTTTGGACAGGGGAGTGAGCAGTTCTTC.

The chain employs TRBV21-1 and TRBJ2-1; the table's D call, TRBD1, was not checked against the DNA. TRBV21-1 has pseudogene status. The CDR3 is made up of 12 amino acids. The CDR3: CASSPLAGTQFF. As DNA, the CDR3 is TGTGCCAGCAGCCCACTGGCCGGGACACAGTTCTTC.

This clone was seen only once. CDR3 amino acids: CASTLNPGFTDTQYF. The CDR3 DNA is TGTGCCAGCACCCTAAATCCCGGCTTCACAGATACGCAGTATTTT. The rearrangement links TRBV7-6 to TRBJ2-3; D gene uncertain. There are 15 residues in the CDR3. Trimming left V 7 bases short and J 2 bases short, with 16 bases between. CDR1 and CDR2 from the germline V gene are SGHVS and FNYEAQ.

This rearrangement joins TRBV11-2 to TRBJ1-6; 7 bases map to TRBD1. This CDR3 has 17 residues. The germline V gene has CDR1 SGHAT and CDR2 FQNNGV. V shed 5 bases, J shed 0 bases, and the junction held 7 bases outside the gene matches. Here the CDR3 reads CASSPHRGSSYNSPLHF. The CDR3 nucleotides read TGTGCCAGCAGCCCTCACAGGGGTAGCTCCTATAATTCACCCCTCCACTTT.

The V call is TRBV7-3, the J call TRBJ2-2, with 8 bases lining up with TRBD1. J lost 7 bases, V lost 5 bases, and 9 bases had no gene match. Germline V lookup: CDR1 SGHTA, CDR2 FQGTGA. This CDR3 contains 15 residues. CDR3 sequence (DNA): TGTGCCAGCAGCCAAATTCCAGGGGGCAGCGGGGAGCTGTTTTTT. Its protein product is CASSQIPGGSGELFF.

The V call is TRBV5-1, the J call TRBJ2-7; 7 bases match TRBD1. Losses at the gene ends were 4 bases for V and 7 bases for J; bases not matched to a gene: 8. This CDR3 is built from 13 residues. Germline V lookup: CDR1 SGHRS, CDR2 YFSETQ. The CDR3 loop is CASSRTGALEQYF. For the CDR3, the DNA is TGCGCCAGCAGCAGGACAGGTGCCCTTGAGCAGTACTTC.

The chain employs TRBV5-1 and TRBJ2-2; tentatively, D is TRBD2 (6 bases). The CDR3 length is 15 residues. V lost 2 bases, J lost 1 base, and 9 bases lay in between. Germline assignment: CDR1 SGHRS and CDR2 YFSETQ. The CDR3 DNA is TGCGCCAGCAGCTTCGGGGGAGGGAACACCGGGGAGCTGTTTTTT. It translates to CASSFGGGNTGELFF.

CDR3 sequence: CASSWDSPANSPLHF. CDR3 sequence (DNA): TGTGCCAGCAGCTGGGACAGCCCGGCGAATTCACCCCTCCACTTT. V usage is TRBV7-9 and J usage is TRBJ1-6; TRBD1 matches 7 bases. After removal of 4 bases from V and 7 bases from J, the junction contained 7 bases not matched to a gene. CDR1 is SEHNR and CDR2 is FQNEAQ in the germline V gene (reference sequence). The CDR3 covers 15 residues.

The J gene is TRBJ1-2, the V gene TRBV15; 9 bases align to TRBD1. Unmatched junction bases numbered 9, after V lost 1 base and J lost 12 bases. Germline loops: CDR1 LNHNV, CDR2 YYDKDF (reference sequence). CDR3 length: 14 residues. The CDR3 region is CATSRALGTGTNTF. CDR3 nucleotides: TGTGCCACCAGCAGAGCCCTCGGGACAGGGACGAACACCTTC.

The CDR3 sequence: CASSPASGDDPYGYTF. As DNA, the CDR3 is TGCGCCAGCAGCCCCGCTTCCGGGGACGACCCCTATGGCTACACCTTC. The chain carries TRBV10-2 and TRBJ1-2; the D gene is possibly TRBD1 (5 bases). V was clipped by 6 bases and J by 4 bases, with 21 bases between them. The CDR3 loop spans 16 amino acids. The V gene's germline CDR1 is WSHSY and CDR2 SAAADI.

The chain carries TRBV5-4 and TRBJ1-2; D is unclear. The V gene's germline CDR1 is SGHNT and CDR2 YYREEE (reference sequence). The CDR3 has 14 amino acids. Trimming stripped 4 bases from V and 1 base from J, with 11 bases between. The CDR3 DNA reads as TGTGCCAGCAGCATAGTGGGTAGTAACTATGGCTACACCTTC. This translates into CASSIVGSNYGYTF.